The sample holds a few counts of the clone carrying this T cell receptor (beta chain). Its antigen is still unknown. Unique molecular identifiers were present in the TCR beta cDNA libraries. Between roughly 1 and 10 million T cells gave rise to some 450,000 cDNA molecules. Each CDR3 protein is one row after TCRdb ran MiXCR on the PCR reads. The table lists around 700,000 distinct CDR3 sequences, 55% to 60% of them singletons. This sample was taken from a study of post-analysis software for immune sequencing data. Study-wide results and caveats: Samples sharing a preparation batch grouped tightly together when assessed by F measure. TRBV5-6, TRBV5-1 and TRBV20-1 belonged to a set of about 5 TRBV segments that were more frequent in patients than controls.

Trimming took off 6 bases at V and 2 bases at J, with 10 bases between the two ends. Germline lookup yields CDR1 MNHEY and CDR2 SVGAGI. The CDR3 covers 14 residues. The V and J genes are TRBV6-5 and TRBJ2-2; D call uncertain. The receptor was isolated from a girl aged 2-10 years with multiple sclerosis. Sequencing was performed on blood. For the CDR3, the DNA is TGTGCCAGCAGCAGCAGCGCCAACACCGGGGAGCTGTTTTTT. Amino acids: CASSSSANTGELFF.